This T cell receptor beta chain was profiled in a study of shared clonotypes between healthy human individuals. Study findings and constraints: Estimated richness values were generally larger in naive subsets than in memory subsets.

Healthy HIV-negative adults with no recent acute infections or vaccinations were recruited as donors. All participating donors were Caucasian adults from Nashville, Tennessee. The V segment lost 9 bases and the J segment 3 bases; nucleotides outside the gene matches: 8. Germline V CDR1 and CDR2: SNHLY, FYNNEI. There are 14 residues in the CDR3. Sequenced by immunoSEQ multiplex PCR; TCRdb stores in-frame clones only, minus some. The table records approximately 2.1 million clones, more than 80% of them present only once. On this clone: What it binds is unknown.

The sequenced material came from naive CD4+ T cells from PBMCs. The subset denotes: CD45RA+ positively selected. The sequence came from a man between 18 and 29 years old in good health. Some clones in this sample may be carry-over from other donors' samples. The rearrangement joins TRBV2 to TRBJ2-3, with TRBD2 matching 8 bases. Here the CDR3 DNA reads TGTGCCAGTCGCCGGGCGGGAGGAACAGATACGCAGTATTTT. This sequence encodes CASRRAGGTDTQYF.